This T cell receptor (beta chain) comes out of a study of blood T cell repertoires in COVID-19. Study-level background: The study drew acute and convalescent COVID-19 samples from the United States, Italy and Spain. T cells, B-cell-depleted T cells, or PBMCs provided the cDNA or gDNA that served as material.

How the authors handled the data: Scientists estimated how many nucleated cells there were by amplifying reference gene primers. Repertoires were generated with immunoSEQ multiplex PCR, while TCRdb's copy carries only in-frame clones and drops some. V, J and clone size derive from that table, while D and trimming were established from the DNA sequence. The sample carries around 170,000 clones, around 84% recorded once. V was pared by 3 bases and J by 4 bases, with 13 bases between. This CDR3 spans 15 amino acids. Germline V gene data show CDR1 as KGHSH and CDR2 as LQKENI. Sample: peripheral blood. This sequence joins TRBV18 and TRBJ2-1; D may be TRBD1 (6 bases). The sequence was obtained from a man aged 30 to 45 with active or convalescent COVID-19. The CDR3 DNA sequence: TGTGCCAGCTCACCCTTGGACAGCCTATACAATGAGCAGTTCTTC. This encodes CASSPLDSLYNEQFF.